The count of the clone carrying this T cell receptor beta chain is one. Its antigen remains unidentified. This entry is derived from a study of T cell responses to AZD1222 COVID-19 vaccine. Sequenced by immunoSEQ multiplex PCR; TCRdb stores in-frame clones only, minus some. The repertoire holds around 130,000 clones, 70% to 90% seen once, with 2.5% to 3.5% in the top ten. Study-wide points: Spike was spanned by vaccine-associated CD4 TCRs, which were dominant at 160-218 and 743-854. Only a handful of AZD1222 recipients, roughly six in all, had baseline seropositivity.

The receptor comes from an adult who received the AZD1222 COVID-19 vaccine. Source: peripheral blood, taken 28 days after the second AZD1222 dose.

CDR3 in DNA: TGTGCCAGCAGTGGAGGTGGAGCCGGGACAACTAATGAAAAACTGTTTTTT. This translates into CASSGGGAGTTNEKLFF. The chain combines TRBV6-1 with TRBJ1-4; the D is unclear. This CDR3 is built from 17 residues. V was clipped by 4 bases and J by 0 bases, with 15 bases between them. Germline V lookup: CDR1 MNHNS, CDR2 SASEGT.